This T cell receptor beta chain was identified in a study of memory CD4+ T cells and cytomegalovirus serostatus. Germline CDR1 reads SGHRS; CDR2 reads YFSETQ. V gave up 1 base and J gave up 8 bases; unmatched junction bases: 12. The CDR3 runs 16 residues. Using immunoSEQ multiplex PCR, the repertoire was profiled, and TCRdb retains in-frame clones only, with some absent. The sample includes over 50,000 clones, approximately 85% of them seen just once. The sort gate was single viable CD3+CD4+CD8-CD45RO+ cells for memory CD4+ T cells. A note on this clone: What it recognizes is unknown.

Regarding the study as a whole: CD4+ memory repertoires contained about two fifths of the 164 reported CMV TCRbeta sequences.

The rearrangement joins TRBV5-1 to TRBJ1-2; 9 nucleotides match TRBD1. This clonotype was sampled from an adult in good health and CMV-seronegative. The sequenced sample consisted of memory CD4+ T cells from blood. CDR3: CASSLPGQGGPVGYTF. CDR3 nucleotides: TGCGCCAGCAGCTTGCCGGGACAGGGAGGACCAGTAGGCTACACCTTC.